This T cell receptor beta chain was documented in a study of Ad26.COV2.S vaccination and SARS-CoV-2 variants. The protocol was immunoSEQ multiplex PCR, while the TCRdb copy is restricted to in-frame clones and leaves out a portion. The profile covers over 250,000 clones, with more than 75% appearing a single time and over 2.5% taken by the ten largest. Treatment: 19 received Ad26.COV2.S at low or high dose, single or two shots; about five received placebo; per-sample allocation not given. Repertoires come from day 63 after the first vaccine or placebo injection. CDR3 length: 13 residues. Trimming took 7 bases from V and 2 from J; bases not matched to a gene: 5. Per the germline V gene, CDR1 is MDHEN and CDR2 is SYDVKM.

This specimen consisted of peripheral blood, obtained in a trial of Ad26.COV2.S vaccine versus placebo. The J gene is TRBJ2-7, the V gene TRBV28; TRBD1 matches at 7 bases. This TCR was recovered from a person aged 18 to 65 who received the Ad26.COV2.S COVID-19 vaccine or a placebo. CDR3 amino acids: CASNRQGPYEQYF. CDR3 DNA: TGTGCCAGCAACAGACAGGGCCCCTACGAGCAGTACTTC.